The rows below give T cell receptor beta chains drawn from one sample of a study of PD-1 blockade in classical Hodgkin lymphoma. Here immunoSEQ multiplex PCR was the method, and the copy in TCRdb shows in-frame clones only, minus some. The repertoire holds about 12,000 clones, about 93% seen once, with 20% in the top ten. The source was peripheral blood mononuclear cells (PBMCs), collected at baseline. The receptor set was obtained from a human donor with classical Hodgkin lymphoma. Each CDR3 is given with its conserved first and last residue. The D gene is left open where the match is weak. Expanded clones get a size class; other rows say once, few or many, or leave the size out.

size | J | V | D | CDR3 | DNA
- | TRBJ2-2 | TRBV11-2 | - | CASSVLNTGELFF | TGTGCCAGCAGCGTCTTGAACACCGGGGAGCTGTTTTTT
- | TRBJ1-1 | TRBV18 | - | CASSPAEGRMNTEAFF | TGTGCCAGCTCACCTGCTGAAGGACGGATGAACACTGAAGCTTTCTTT
- | TRBJ2-3 | TRBV14 | - | CASSPHTTDTQYF | TGTGCCAGCAGCCCCCACACGACAGATACGCAGTATTTT
once | TRBJ2-2 | TRBV5-8 | - | CASSEGRNTGELFF | TGTGCCAGCAGCGAGGGACGGAACACCGGGGAGCTGTTTTTT
- | TRBJ1-2 | TRBV6-1 | TRBD1 | CASSEVFRTGKRYTF | TGTGCCAGCAGTGAAGTCTTCCGGACAGGGAAACGCTACACCTTC
- | TRBJ1-2 | TRBV7-2 | - | CASSKQYSGANYGYTF | TGTGCCAGCAGCAAGCAATATAGCGGAGCTAACTATGGCTACACCTTC
- | TRBJ1-5 | TRBV7-2 | - | CASSLALVNSRQHF | TGTGCCAGCAGCTTAGCGCTAGTTAACAGCCGCCAGCATTTT
- | TRBJ1-5 | TRBV5-8 | - | CASSLDEGISNQPQHF | TGTGCCAGCAGCTTGGATGAAGGGATTAGCAATCAGCCCCAGCATTTT
- | TRBJ2-7 | TRBV5-6 | TRBD1 | CASSGGTGGGEQYF | TGTGCCAGCAGTGGGGGGACAGGGGGCGGCGAGCAGTACTTC
- | TRBJ1-2 | TRBV19 | - | CASSTEGLYYGYTF | TGTGCCAGTAGCACCGAAGGACTTTACTATGGCTACACCTTC
- | TRBJ1-2 | TRBV25-1 | - | CASSAIFTGPYGYTF | TGTGCCAGCAGTGCGATATTTACAGGACCCTATGGCTACACCTTC
- | TRBJ1-1 | TRBV7-6 | - | CASSPPAYTEAFF | TGTGCCAGCAGCCCTCCGGCGTACACTGAAGCTTTCTTT
- | TRBJ1-1 | TRBV7-2 | TRBD1 | CASSAYYRGLNEAFF | TGTGCCAGCAGCGCTTACTACAGGGGGCTTAATGAAGCTTTCTTT
- | TRBJ1-4 | TRBV15 | - | CATSVVRRANEKLFF | TGTGCCACCAGCGTCGTGCGGCGAGCTAATGAAAAACTGTTTTTT
- | TRBJ2-3 | TRBV7-9 | TRBD2 | CASSLDGLDTDTQYF | TGTGCCAGCAGCTTAGACGGACTAGACACAGATACGCAGTATTTT
- | TRBJ1-1 | TRBV18 | TRBD1 | CASSRSTGQGVTEAFF | TGTGCCAGCTCACGATCGACGGGACAGGGAGTTACTGAAGCTTTCTTT
- | TRBJ2-3 | TRBV7-9 | - | CASSLVGLDRHTQYF | TGTGCCAGCAGCTTAGTGGGGCTAGACCGGCATACGCAGTATTTT
- | TRBJ1-2 | TRBV9 | - | CASSVLESIGGLYDYGYTF | TGTGCCAGCAGCGTACTAGAGAGTATTGGGGGGTTATATGACTATGGCTACACCTTC
- | TRBJ2-7 | TRBV18 | - | CASSPESGGVYEQYF | TGTGCCAGCTCACCGGAGAGTGGGGGCGTTTACGAGCAGTACTTC
few | TRBJ2-1 | TRBV5-1 | TRBD2 | CASGGTSGSSNEQFF | TGCGCCAGCGGTGGGACTAGCGGGAGTTCTAATGAGCAGTTCTTC
medium-sized | TRBJ1-2 | TRBV19 | - | CASTPLRGPPGYTF | TGTGCCAGTACCCCCCTCCGTGGACCGCCGGGCTACACCTTC
- | TRBJ1-4 | TRBV7-6 | - | CASSLGQPYNEKLFF | TGTGCCAGCAGCTTAGGACAGCCCTATAATGAAAAACTGTTTTTT